This T cell receptor beta chain derives from a study of cytomegalovirus exposure and HLA in healthy donors. PCR amplification relied on 60 Vbeta primers (plus 13 Jbeta primers). Source study methods: A follow-up analysis tallied around 76 million unique TCR beta chains, some 9.9 million shared. Generated by immunoSEQ multiplex PCR, the TCRdb table keeps only in-frame clones and is missing some. V, J and clone size are those of that table, while D and trimming were read from the DNA. Of about 130,000 clones in the sample, about three quarters were seen once. Germline V lookup: CDR1 SGHRS, CDR2 YFSETQ. The length of the CDR3 is 15 residues. The V end lost 0 bases, the J end lost 4 bases, and 13 bases lay between the germline ends.

The specimen was PBMCs. J is TRBJ1-2 and V is TRBV5-1; weak D call: TRBD1 (6 bases). The clonotype was recovered from a woman aged 60 to 75 in good health and CMV-seropositive. The DNA for the CDR3 is TGCGCCAGCAGCTTGGTACAGGGCGATAGCTATGGCTACACCTTC. Its protein product is CASSLVQGDSYGYTF. Full variable domain (outside the CDR3, taken from reference TRBV5-1 and TRBJ1-2): KAGVTQTPRYLIKTRGQQVTLSCSPISGHRSVSWYQQTPGQGLQFLFEYFSETQRNKGNFPGRFSGRQFSNSRSEMNVSTLELGDSALYLCASSLVQGDSYGYTFGSGTRLTVV.